The sequence of this TCR beta chain was determined in a study of blood T cell repertoires in COVID-19. Study summary: Some COVID-19 samples were acute and others convalescent; all came from the United States, Italy and Spain. The analysed material was cDNA or gDNA that came from T cells, B-cell-depleted T cells, or PBMCs.

Trimming removed 5 bases from V and 0 bases from J, with 8 bases in between. The germline gives CDR1 MDHEN, CDR2 SYDVKM. This CDR3 contains 13 residues. As handled by the study authors: Estimates of nucleated cell counts were drawn from the amplification of reference gene primers. Profiling relied on immunoSEQ multiplex PCR, and the TCRdb table lists in-frame clones only, not all of them. The V and J calls and clone size were taken over from that table, and D and trimming were inferred from the DNA. The sample records some 270,000 clones, 80% to 85% being singletons. Sequenced: peripheral blood. The origin of this receptor is a person aged 65 to 85 with COVID-19, enrolled during active disease. This chain joins TRBV28 and TRBJ2-7, with a possible D match to TRBD1 (6 bases). The CDR3 bases are TGTGCCAGCAGTACAGGGTACTCCTACGAGCAGTACTTC. Protein product: CASSTGYSYEQYF.